The T cell receptor (beta chain) described here comes from a study of blood T cell repertoires in COVID-19. As for the study in general: Italy, Spain and the United States were the sources of the convalescent and acute COVID-19 samples. In each case, the material was cDNA or gDNA derived from T cells, B-cell-depleted T cells, or PBMCs.

The CDR3 spans 14 residues. CDR1 is MDHEN and CDR2 is SYDVKM in the germline V gene. With 5 bases clipped from V and 6 bases from J, the junction kept 7 bases outside the gene matches. Original handling: Cell counts per sample came from amplifying reference gene primers. The table came from immunoSEQ multiplex PCR; TCRdb's copy has only in-frame clones and leaves some out. The V and J calls and clone size come from that table; D and trimming were worked out from the DNA. The sample has more than 200,000 clones, around 89% seen once; the top ten hold about 1.8%. The sequence was collected from a man between 65 and 85 years old with acute or convalescent COVID-19. The sample consisted of peripheral blood. The rearrangement links TRBV28 to TRBJ2-7; TRBD2 matches 10 bases. CDR3 amino acids: CASSPSGRAREQYF. In nucleotides, the CDR3 is TGTGCCAGCAGTCCCAGCGGGAGGGCGCGCGAGCAGTACTTC.